This T cell receptor beta chain emerged from a study of T cell repertoires in cytomegalovirus infection (dated by TCRdb to about 2019). Regarding the complete study: Alongside well-studied HLA-B-restricted epitopes, the peptide stimulations were aimed at recently identified HLA-C-restricted CMV epitopes, whose presentation resists viral immunomodulation. Donor HLA type was relevant to the analysis, as public TCR beta signatures indicated carriage of CMV infection together with the matching HLA type. Results and caveats for the whole study, not just this receptor: In both this cohort and an independent cohort of over 350 donors, the cumulative frequency of public TCR beta family members distinguished carriers of CMV infection plus the relevant HLA type. In the ex vivo response, HLA-C-restricted CMV-specific TCR beta clonotypes were dominant, and in two of eight donors the single most frequent clonotype came from this HLA-C-restricted group.

TCRdb shows the sequencer as Illumina HiSeq 1500. Using fastp at Q25 and MiXCR, TCRdb reprocessed the public reads and kept productive beta chains. Rows are unified per CDR3 protein, each entry keeping the most common DNA and genes. The sample table lists fewer than 950,000 distinct CDR3 sequences, around a third of them with a count of one. The ten largest clones represent roughly 12% of the sample. The sample's treatment or condition label, decoded: in vitro stimulation with specific CMV peptide epitopes to enrich CMV-specific T cells. On this clonotype itself: Its antigen remains undetermined. The record has no base qualities; no much larger clone is one base away.

V is clipped by 1 base and J by 5 bases, and the sequence between their germline boundaries is 12 bases long. Reading the germline V gene (reference sequence) gives CDR1 SEHNR and CDR2 FQNEAQ. The CDR3 numbers 14 residues from cysteine through valine. Only the CDR3 region is kept as DNA, spanning 42 bases read in frame from base 1. The sequence came from a human donor in good health (CMV status not recorded). Some clones in this sample may be carry-over from other donors' samples. The chain is encoded by TRBV7-9 joined to TRBJ2-7; the D gene is perhaps TRBD1, from 5 matching bases. Sequenced here: cultured CD8+ T cells from PBMCs, sampled from culture after CMV antigen stimulation. The DNA reads TGTGCCAGCAGCTTAGAGGGGCCCCAGGACGAGCAGTACGTC. Its translation is CASSLEGPQDEQYV.